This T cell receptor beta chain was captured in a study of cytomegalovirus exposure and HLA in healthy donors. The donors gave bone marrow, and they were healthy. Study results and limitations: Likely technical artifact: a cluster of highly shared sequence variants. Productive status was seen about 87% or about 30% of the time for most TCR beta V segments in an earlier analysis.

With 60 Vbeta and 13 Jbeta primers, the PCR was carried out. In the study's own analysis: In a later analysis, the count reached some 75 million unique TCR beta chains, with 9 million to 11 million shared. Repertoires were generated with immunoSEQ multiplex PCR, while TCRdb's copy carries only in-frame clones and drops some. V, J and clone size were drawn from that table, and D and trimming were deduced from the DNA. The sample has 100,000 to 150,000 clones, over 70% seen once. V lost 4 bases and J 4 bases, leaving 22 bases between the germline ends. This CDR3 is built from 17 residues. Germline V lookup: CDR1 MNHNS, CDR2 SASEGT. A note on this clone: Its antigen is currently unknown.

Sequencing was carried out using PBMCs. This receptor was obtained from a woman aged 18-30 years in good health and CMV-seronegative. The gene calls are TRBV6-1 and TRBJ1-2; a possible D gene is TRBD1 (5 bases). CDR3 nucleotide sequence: TGTGCCAGCAGTGCGAGCCCTCGTCCCACCGGGGGCTATGGCTACACCTTC. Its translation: CASSASPRPTGGYGYTF.